This T cell receptor beta chain was recorded in a study of monozygotic twins with inflammatory bowel disease. Study conclusions and caveats: The data did not back a single strong IBD-associated clonotype or signal. Clonotypes shared with others were fewer in IBD patients than in healthy twins, especially with disease activity.

As concerns this clonotype: Its antigen is not known.

For every TCR library, approximately 4,000 ng of total RNA was used. TCRdb reprocessed the 5' RACE reads and reports one entry per CDR3 protein, with no DNA. Recorded for this sample: approximately 160,000 distinct CDR3 sequences. This TCR was recovered from a human donor with ulcerative colitis or Crohn's disease, or a healthy co-twin of an affected twin (not recorded which). Sequenced input: blood.

CDR3 loop: CASSEAGYTQYF. The chain employs TRBV6-1 and TRBJ2-3. CDR1 and CDR2 (germline): MNHNS, SASEGT. This CDR3 region has 12 residues.